Listed here is a single TCR beta chain. Its target is not known. This may be a read error, as it is one base from a much larger clone. This sample is part of a study of immune heterogeneity within non-small cell lung tumors. As for the study in general: There were a few squamous cell carcinomas, roughly 10 non-squamous carcinomas and 1 tumor not otherwise specified. The study's findings and limits: Tumor sites within a patient were found to share identical dominant CDR3 beta clonotypes, and site-unique high-frequency clones were also present. Comparison across individual patients showed largely distinct high-frequency T-cell receptor beta clonotypes.

Genomic DNA extracted from bulk tumor tissue served as template. A total of approximately 600 ng was used per sample. Multiple biopsies spaced far apart were taken from each primary tumor during surgery. Patients had untreated, newly diagnosed non-small cell lung cancer and underwent curative surgery. All donors had received a new diagnosis of non-small cell lung cancer and were undergoing surgery with curative intent. It was with 32 V and 13 J primers that multiplex PCR amplified TCR beta CDR3. TCRdb re-analysed the multiplex PCR reads in MiXCR, keeping a single row per CDR3 protein. The table records approximately 2,500 distinct CDR3 sequences, 15% to 20% of them present only once. The CDR3 runs to 14 residues. The germline V and J ends were trimmed by 7 bases and 3 bases, with 16 bases remaining between them. Germline lookup yields CDR1 DFQATT and CDR2 SNEGSKA (reference sequence).

The sequencing sample was made of lung tumor tissue. The source is a woman aged 45 to 65 with non-small cell lung cancer. The J gene is TRBJ1-5, the V gene TRBV20-1; D gene uncertain. The CDR3 DNA reads TGCAGTGTTACGCACAACAGCGTCAATCAGCCCCAGCATTTT. As protein: CSVTHNSVNQPQHF.